These 11 T cell receptor beta chains came from one sample sequenced in a study of T-cell reconstitution after alpha-beta-depleted transplantation in children. Preparing the TCRbeta library involved the use of unique molecular identifiers. A single record per CDR3 protein comes from TCRdb applying MiXCR to the PCR reads. The data show about 980,000 distinct CDR3 sequences, roughly 29% seen once. Here the sequenced sample was PBMCs, mostly from graft donor cells, taken 360 days after TCRalphabeta/CD19-depleted stem cell transplant. These receptors all come from a boy under two years old who had a stem cell transplant for SCID, so the T cells may come from the graft donor.

For the CDR3, the DNA is TGTGCCAGTAGTTTAAGGGGACAACCTCTCTACGAGCAGTACTTC. Its translation is CASSLRGQPLYEQYF. V gene TRBV19 combines with J gene TRBJ2-7; weak D call: TRBD1 (6 bases). CDR3 size: 15 residues. V lost 5 bases, J lost 3 bases, and 17 bases lay in between. Germline assignment: CDR1 LNHDA and CDR2 SQIVND (reference sequence).

The V call is TRBV29-1, the J call TRBJ2-5; TRBD1 matches at 7 bases. Germline CDR1 and CDR2: SQVTM and ANQGSEA. The V segment lost 5 bases and the J segment 1 base; nucleotides outside the gene matches: 4. The CDR3 is 13 residues long. The DNA for the CDR3 is TGCAGCGTTCTTAGGGGGCTCCAAGAGACCCAGTACTTC. The encoded protein is CSVLRGLQETQYF. Together with reference TRBV29-1 and TRBJ2-5, the CDR3 gives the full variable domain: SAVISQKPSRDICQRGTSLTIQCQVDSQVTMMFWYRQQPGQSLTLIATANQGSEATYESGFVIDKFPISRPNLTFSTLTVSNMSPEDSSIYLCSVLRGLQETQYFGPGTRLLVL.

J is TRBJ2-1 and V is TRBV9, with 12 nucleotides matching TRBD2. The trim removed 9 bases at V and 8 bases at J, leaving 21 bases unmatched. CDR3 length equals 18 residues. Germline V gene sequence: CDR1 SGDLS, CDR2 YYNGEE. The CDR3 reads CAILKLAGGPTHTDEQFF. Written as DNA, the CDR3 is TGTGCCATACTTAAACTAGCGGGGGGACCAACCCACACCGATGAGCAGTTCTTC.

This clonotype came up a few times. The chain combines TRBV6-2 or TRBV6-3 with TRBJ1-2, with TRBD1 identical over 7 bases. This CDR3 contains 14 residues. The germline CDR1 and CDR2 sequences are MNHEY and SVGEGT. J was trimmed by 4 bases and V by 5 bases; bases with no gene match: 7. In DNA, the CDR3 is TGTGCCAGCAGTACAAGGGGGCGCAGCTATGGCTACACCTTC. This codes for CASSTRGRSYGYTF.

The chain has TRBV21-1 and TRBJ2-7; TRBD2 reflects the table's D call only, with no check against the DNA. TRBV21-1 corresponds to a pseudogene. CDR3 length: 13 amino acids. The chain's CDR3 is CASSKIEGYDGYF. The CDR3 DNA is TGTGCCAGCAGCAAGATAGAGGGATACGACGGGTACTTC.

This clonotype appeared a few times. The chain has TRBV20-1 and TRBJ2-7; the D gene is possibly TRBD2 (5 bases). The CDR3 extends over 15 amino acids. V gave up 0 bases and J gave up 4 bases, with 16 bases separating them. Germline CDR1 and CDR2: DFQATT and SNEGSKA (reference sequence). The CDR3 nucleotides are TGCAGTGCTAGAGATGGTACCGGGGTGCGGTACGAGCAGTACTTC. The encoded protein is CSARDGTGVRYEQYF.

The chain employs TRBV7-9 and TRBJ2-3, with D tentatively TRBD1 or TRBD2 (5 bases each). The CDR3 loop spans 15 amino acids. Germline lookup yields CDR1 SEHNR and CDR2 FQNEAQ (reference sequence). Trimming cost V 1 base and J 11 bases, with 19 bases left between them. The CDR3 sequence is CASSLVGTTWKRQYF. The CDR3 bases are TGTGCCAGCAGCTTAGTTGGGACCACCTGGAAGAGGCAGTATTTT.

The chain employs TRBV5-1 and TRBJ2-7, with D perhaps matching TRBD1 (6 bases). The length of the CDR3 is 13 residues. Germline lookup yields CDR1 SGHRS and CDR2 YFSETQ. V was cut by 5 bases and J by 6 bases, with 15 bases left in between. The CDR3 is CASSWNRAREQYF. In DNA form, the CDR3 reads TGCGCCAGCAGTTGGAACAGGGCTCGCGAGCAGTACTTC.

This clonotype came up many times. The chain is built from TRBV28 and TRBJ2-5; unclear D gene. The CDR3 covers 12 residues. V gave up 1 base and J gave up 3 bases, with 3 bases separating them. From germline, CDR1 is MDHEN and CDR2 SYDVKM. CDR3 sequence (DNA): TGTGCCAGCAGTTTATTGGAAGAGACCCAGTACTTC. It specifies CASSLLEETQYF.

This clonotype was seen only a few times. The chain has TRBV20-1 and TRBJ2-2; the D gene is possibly TRBD1 (5 bases). The CDR3 totals 13 residues. V dropped 4 bases and J dropped 6 bases, with 12 bases sitting between them. Germline loops: CDR1 DFQATT, CDR2 SNEGSKA (reference sequence). The CDR3 is CSAKRGHAGELFF. The CDR3 bases are TGCAGTGCTAAAAGAGGACACGCCGGGGAGCTGTTTTTT.

This clonotype was seen many times. This chain links TRBV20-1 with TRBJ2-5, with 9 bases matching TRBD1. Trimming at V came to 5 bases and at J to 1 base, leaving 2 bases not matched to a gene. CDR1 and CDR2 from the germline V gene are DFQATT and SNEGSKA (reference sequence). The CDR3 runs 13 residues. The chain's CDR3 is CSAPDRGQETQYF. The DNA of the CDR3 is TGCAGTGCTCCGGACAGGGGCCAAGAGACCCAGTACTTC.